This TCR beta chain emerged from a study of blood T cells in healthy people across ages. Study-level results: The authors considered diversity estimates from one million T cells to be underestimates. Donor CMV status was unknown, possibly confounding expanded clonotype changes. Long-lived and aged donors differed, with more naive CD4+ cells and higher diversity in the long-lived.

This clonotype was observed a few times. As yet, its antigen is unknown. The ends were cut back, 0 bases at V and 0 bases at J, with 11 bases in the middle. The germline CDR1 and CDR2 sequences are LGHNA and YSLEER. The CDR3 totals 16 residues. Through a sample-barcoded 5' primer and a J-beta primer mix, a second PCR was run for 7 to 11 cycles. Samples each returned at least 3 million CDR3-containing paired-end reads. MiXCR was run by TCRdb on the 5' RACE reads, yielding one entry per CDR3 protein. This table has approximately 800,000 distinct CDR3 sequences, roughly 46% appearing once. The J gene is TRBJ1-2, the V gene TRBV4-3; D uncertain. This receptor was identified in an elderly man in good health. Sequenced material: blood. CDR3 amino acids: CASSQDRGQANYGYTF. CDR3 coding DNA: TGCGCCAGCAGCCAAGATAGAGGGCAAGCTAACTATGGCTACACCTTC.